These 29 T cell receptor beta chains were sequenced from one sample in a study of T cells in Graves' hyperthyroidism and ophthalmopathy. RNA transcripts gave rise to amplified TCR beta CDR3 regions. An initial round of RT-PCR targeting the TCR CDR3 relied on the HTBI primer set. TCRdb re-analysed the multiplex PCR reads in MiXCR, keeping a single row per CDR3 protein. The repertoire includes a few hundred thousand distinct CDR3 sequences, around 13% of them detected once, and roughly a fifth sits in the top ten. Sequenced material: blood. These receptors originate from a woman aged 25-40 years with Graves' ophthalmopathy.

This clonotype was counted at least ten times. This chain uses TRBV28 with TRBJ1-5; TRBD1 might be the D (5 bases). Germline CDR1 and CDR2: MDHEN and SYDVKM. V lost 6 bases and J 0 bases, leaving 12 bases between the germline ends. The CDR3 has 15 residues. CDR3 nucleotide sequence: TGTGCCAGCAGCTTGGGACTGCTTAGCAATCAGCCCCAGCATTTT. It codes for CASSLGLLSNQPQHF.

This chain joins TRBV20-1 and TRBJ2-7, with D possibly matching TRBD2 (5 bases). The CDR3 spans 12 residues. Per the germline V gene, CDR1 is DFQATT and CDR2 is SNEGSKA (reference sequence). V was pared by 2 bases and J by 4 bases, with 9 bases between. CDR3 coding DNA: TGCAGTGCTAGATCTAGGGAGTACGAGCAGTACTTC. Encoded protein: CSARSREYEQYF.

The table lists this clonotype with many counts. The chain joins TRBV30 to TRBJ1-4, with 7 nucleotides matching TRBD1. With 7 bases clipped from V and 5 bases from J, the junction kept 10 bases outside the gene matches. The CDR3 covers 14 residues. CDR1 and CDR2 (germline): GTSNPN, SVGIG (reference sequence). The CDR3 bases are TGTGCCTCGAGACCGGGACAGTGGAATGAAAAACTGTTTTTT. It codes for CASRPGQWNEKLFF.

This chain links TRBV12-3 or TRBV12-4 with TRBJ1-1; TRBD1 is a possible D gene (6 bases). CDR3 size: 11 residues. Deletions cut 6 bases from V and 8 bases from J, with 10 bases between. The CDR3 here is CASSWGAEAFF. The CDR3, as DNA: TGTGCCAGCAGCTGGGGGGCCGAAGCTTTCTTT.

This clonotype was recorded at least ten times. The rearrangement joins TRBV18 to TRBJ1-1; 7 bases are a match to TRBD1. The CDR3 is 14 residues long. Germline CDR1 reads KGHSH; CDR2 reads LQKENI. The junction had 4 bases not matched to a gene; V was cut back by 1 base and J by 5 bases. CDR3 bases: TGTGCCAGCTCACCACAGGCAGGGGGAACTGAAGCTTTCTTT. Encoded protein: CASSPQAGGTEAFF.

This clonotype was observed at least ten times. This chain uses TRBV7-2 with TRBJ1-4; no definite D call. The CDR3 runs to 15 residues. V lost 1 base, J lost 8 bases, and 14 bases lay in between. Per the germline V gene, CDR1 is SGHTA and CDR2 is FQGNSA. The CDR3 DNA reads TGTGCCAGCAGCTTAGTCGTCTCCCCGGGCGAAAAACTGTTTTTT. As protein: CASSLVVSPGEKLFF.

This clonotype was seen at least ten times. J is TRBJ2-1 and V is TRBV7-9; D could derive from TRBD1 or TRBD2 (5 bases each). Trimming pared 2 bases from V and 0 bases from J, leaving 11 bases between. The CDR3 covers 16 residues. Germline CDR1 and CDR2: SEHNR and FQNEAQ (reference sequence). The CDR3 reads CASSLTPGSSYNEQFF. CDR3 bases: TGTGCCAGCAGCTTAACCCCAGGGAGCTCCTACAATGAGCAGTTCTTC.

This clonotype was observed many times. V usage is TRBV20-1 and J usage is TRBJ1-4, with TRBD1 as a possible D gene (5 bases). CDR1 is DFQATT and CDR2 is SNEGSKA in the germline V gene (reference sequence). V gave up 1 base and J gave up 4 bases, with 13 bases separating them. The CDR3 has 15 amino acids. CDR3 sequence (DNA): TGCAGTGCTAGAGGTACCGGGACTCTTAATGAAAAACTGTTTTTT. It encodes CSARGTGTLNEKLFF.

This clonotype was detected only a few times. The V gene is TRBV10-1, the J gene TRBJ2-3; weak D call: TRBD2 (6 bases). V was shortened by 6 bases and J by 6 bases, with 22 bases between the two germline ends. In germline, CDR1 is WNHNN, CDR2 SYGVQD (reference sequence). The CDR3 consists of 16 residues. Here the CDR3 reads CASREQGAGLLDTQYF. The CDR3 nucleotides read TGCGCCAGCAGGGAGCAGGGCGCGGGGCTGTTGGATACGCAGTATTTT.

This clonotype was found a few times. The chain couples TRBV20-1 to TRBJ1-5; D uncertain. The better agreement between TRBJ2-3 and the DNA end casts doubt on the J call. This CDR3 comprises 15 residues. Germline CDR1 DFQATT, CDR2 SNEGSKA (reference sequence). The CDR3 DNA reads TGCAGTGCTAGAGATCAGCACCTTAGCAATCAGCCCCAGTATTTT. Residues: CSARDQHLSNQPQYF.

This chain connects TRBV30 to TRBJ2-7, with D tentatively TRBD2 (6 bases). Germline CDR1 reads GTSNPN; CDR2 reads SVGIG (reference sequence). Trimming took off 0 bases at V and 6 bases at J, with 12 bases between the two ends. CDR3 length equals 13 residues. CDR3 coding DNA: TGTGCCTGGAGTGTTATGATCGGGGGCGAGCAGTACTTC. Its protein is CAWSVMIGGEQYF.

This chain links TRBV19 with TRBJ2-3; possible D gene TRBD1, 5 bases. Germline lookup yields CDR1 LNHDA and CDR2 SQIVND (reference sequence). The CDR3 is made up of 14 amino acids. With 4 bases removed from V and 2 bases from J, the gap between germline ends came to 10 bases. DNA of the CDR3: TGTGCCAGTAGTAAGGCAGGGTCCACAGATACGCAGTATTTT. Translation: CASSKAGSTDTQYF.

This clonotype was found many times. The chain couples TRBV6-5 to TRBJ2-2; D is possibly TRBD2 (6 bases). This CDR3 comprises 14 residues. Germline V gene lookup returns CDR1 MNHEY and CDR2 SVGAGI. Trimming removed 0 bases from V and 7 bases from J, with 9 bases in between. This chain's CDR3 is CASSYSMGGGELFF. For the CDR3, the DNA is TGTGCCAGCAGTTACTCGATGGGGGGCGGGGAGCTGTTTTTT.

This clonotype occurred many times. This chain uses TRBV24-1 with TRBJ2-3, with unresolved D. The V gene lost 4 bases and the J gene lost 2 bases, with 6 bases spanning the gap. The V gene's germline CDR1 is KGHDR and CDR2 SFDVKD. CDR3 length: 13 amino acids. CDR3 in amino acids: CATSDPATDTQYF. The CDR3 DNA sequence: TGTGCCACCAGTGACCCAGCCACAGATACGCAGTATTTT.

On this clonotype: A read error may be the cause here, since a much bigger clone is one base away. The V and J genes are TRBV7-2 and TRBJ1-3, with a weak D call TRBD1 (5 bases). The germline CDR1 and CDR2 sequences are SGHTA and FQGNSA. The CDR3 length is 15 residues. Here the CDR3 reads CASSLGEGTGNTINF. The CDR3 coding sequence is TGTGCCAGCAGCTTAGGTGAAGGGACTGGAAACACCATAAATTTT.

The gene calls are TRBV29-1 and TRBJ2-3, with a weak D call TRBD2 (6 bases). Trimming shortened V by 3 bases and J by 0 bases, and 7 bases separated the two germline ends. The CDR3 is made up of 13 amino acids. CDR1 is SQVTM and CDR2 is ANQGSEA in the germline V gene. CDR3 protein: CSVEGGSTDTQYF. The CDR3 region has the DNA TGCAGCGTTGAGGGAGGAAGCACAGATACGCAGTATTTT.

This clonotype was counted at least ten times. The rearrangement links TRBV20-1 to TRBJ2-7; 7 nucleotides align to TRBD1. The V and J ends lost 5 bases and 2 bases, in that order; junction bases with no gene match: 3. Germline CDR1 and CDR2: DFQATT and SNEGSKA (reference sequence). CDR3 size: 12 residues. CDR3 amino acids: CSAGQAAYEQYF. The CDR3 DNA reads TGCAGTGCTGGACAGGCGGCCTACGAGCAGTACTTC.

This clonotype was counted a few times. The rearrangement links TRBV28 to TRBJ1-6, with no clear D. Per germline, CDR1 MDHEN and CDR2 SYDVKM. The CDR3 length is 14 residues. Trimming took 3 bases from V and 7 from J, leaving 10 bases between them. The CDR3 sequence is CASSFLGSNSPLHF. CDR3 DNA: TGTGCCAGCAGTTTTTTAGGGAGCAATTCACCCCTCCACTTT.

This clonotype was recorded many times. V gene TRBV4-2 combines with J gene TRBJ2-5; a possible D gene is TRBD2 (6 bases). V lost 1 base to trimming and J lost 1 base, with 7 bases between them. The germline V gene has CDR1 LGHNA and CDR2 YNFKEQ. CDR3 length: 14 amino acids. The CDR3 spells CASSQVGGQETQYF. The DNA of the CDR3 is TGTGCCAGCAGCCAAGTGGGGGGCCAAGAGACCCAGTACTTC.

This clonotype has a handful of counts. The chain is built from TRBV4-1 and TRBJ1-2, with D unresolved. CDR1 is MGHRA and CDR2 is YSYEKL in the germline V gene. The CDR3 consists of 13 residues. The V gene lost 0 bases and the J gene lost 5 bases, with 7 bases spanning the gap. In DNA, the CDR3 is TGCGCCAGCAGCCAAGATAACAGATATGGCTACACCTTC. As protein: CASSQDNRYGYTF.

The table lists this clonotype with many counts. The chain is built from TRBV12-3 or TRBV12-4 and TRBJ1-5; TRBD1 matches 7 bases. Trimming cost V 5 bases and J 6 bases; bases outside gene matches: 10. The CDR3 is 15 residues long. This CDR3 reads CASSLLPSGGQPQHF. The CDR3 DNA is TGTGCCAGCAGTCTATTACCCTCAGGGGGTCAGCCCCAGCATTTT.

Many counts were recorded for this clonotype. The genes are TRBV7-8 and TRBJ1-5; perhaps TRBD1 as D (5 bases). CDR3 length: 14 amino acids. Germline lookup yields CDR1 SGHVS and CDR2 FQNEAQ. V shed 5 bases and J shed 2 bases, with 10 bases lying between them. The CDR3 coding sequence is TGTGCCAGCAGCCCCAGGGAGGGCAATCAGCCCCAGCATTTT. Translated: CASSPREGNQPQHF.

The chain joins TRBV19 to TRBJ2-7, with 7 bases aligning to TRBD2. Trimming at V came to 11 bases and at J to 0 bases, leaving 10 bases not matched to a gene. There are 14 residues in the CDR3. Germline-derived CDR1 and CDR2 are LNHDA and SQIVND (reference sequence). CDR3 residues: CACSLAEASYEQYF. The CDR3 region has the DNA TGTGCCTGCAGCCTAGCGGAGGCCTCCTACGAGCAGTACTTC.

To note about this clonotype: A much larger clone is a single base away; this may be a read error. The CDR3 reads CASSQIRDEQFF. The CDR3 coding sequence is TGTGCCAGCAGCCAAATAAGGGATGAGCAGTTCTTC. The chain employs TRBV6-1 and TRBJ2-1, with D uncertain. The CDR3 extends over 12 amino acids. V lost 6 bases to trimming and J lost 8 bases, with 11 bases between them. From germline, CDR1 is MNHNS and CDR2 SASEGT.

This clonotype was recorded at least ten times. This sequence joins TRBV28 and TRBJ2-3; D gene uncertain. Trimming took 3 bases from V and 3 from J, leaving 10 bases between them. Germline CDR1 is MDHEN and CDR2 is SYDVKM. CDR3 length: 14 residues. As DNA, the CDR3 is TGTGCCAGCAGTTTTCCGGGTGTTACAGATACGCAGTATTTT. The encoded protein is CASSFPGVTDTQYF.

This clonotype was observed at least ten times. The V and J genes are TRBV28 and TRBJ1-6; perhaps TRBD1 as D (6 bases). Per germline, CDR1 MDHEN and CDR2 SYDVKM. The CDR3 sequence is 15 residues long. V dropped 5 bases and J dropped 0 bases, with 8 bases sitting between them. The CDR3 nucleotides read TGTGCCAGCAGTGTGGACAGCTCCTATAATTCACCCCTCCACTTT. Residues: CASSVDSSYNSPLHF.

V and J are TRBV10-1 and TRBJ2-2; D remains unclear. Germline lookup yields CDR1 WNHNN and CDR2 SYGVQD (reference sequence). The length of the CDR3 is 14 residues. V was trimmed by 3 bases and J by 4 bases, leaving 9 bases between them. CDR3 DNA: TGCGCCAGCAGTGACAACTTCCGCACCGGGGAGCTGTTTTTT. Its translation is CASSDNFRTGELFF.

This clonotype was found a few times. The V gene is TRBV12-3 or TRBV12-4, the J gene TRBJ1-1; unclear D gene. V gave up 6 bases and J gave up 3 bases, with 11 bases separating them. The CDR3 spans 13 residues. DNA of the CDR3: TGTGCCAGCAGCCGTGGCCCATACACTGAAGCTTTCTTT. Protein product: CASSRGPYTEAFF.

This clonotype was counted ten times or more. The chain carries TRBV27 and TRBJ1-5; 10 bases are a match to TRBD1. Trimming took 5 bases from V and 5 from J; bases not matched to a gene: 15. Germline V gene sequence: CDR1 MNHEY, CDR2 SMNVEV (reference sequence). This CDR3 is 18 amino acids long. DNA of the CDR3: TGTGCCAGCAGTGTAACATTCCGAGGGACAGGGGTGCATCAGCCCCAGCATTTT. This encodes CASSVTFRGTGVHQPQHF.